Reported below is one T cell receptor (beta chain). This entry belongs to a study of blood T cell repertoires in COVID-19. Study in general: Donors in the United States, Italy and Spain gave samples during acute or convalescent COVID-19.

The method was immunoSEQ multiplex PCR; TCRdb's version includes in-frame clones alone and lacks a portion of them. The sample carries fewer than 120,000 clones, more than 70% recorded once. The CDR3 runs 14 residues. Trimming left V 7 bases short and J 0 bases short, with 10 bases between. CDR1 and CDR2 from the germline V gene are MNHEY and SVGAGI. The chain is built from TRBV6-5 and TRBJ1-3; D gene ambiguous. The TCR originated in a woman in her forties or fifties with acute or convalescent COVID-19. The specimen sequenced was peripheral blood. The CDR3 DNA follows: TGTGCCAGCATGGAGGGATTCTCTGGAAACACCATATATTTT. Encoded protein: CASMEGFSGNTIYF.